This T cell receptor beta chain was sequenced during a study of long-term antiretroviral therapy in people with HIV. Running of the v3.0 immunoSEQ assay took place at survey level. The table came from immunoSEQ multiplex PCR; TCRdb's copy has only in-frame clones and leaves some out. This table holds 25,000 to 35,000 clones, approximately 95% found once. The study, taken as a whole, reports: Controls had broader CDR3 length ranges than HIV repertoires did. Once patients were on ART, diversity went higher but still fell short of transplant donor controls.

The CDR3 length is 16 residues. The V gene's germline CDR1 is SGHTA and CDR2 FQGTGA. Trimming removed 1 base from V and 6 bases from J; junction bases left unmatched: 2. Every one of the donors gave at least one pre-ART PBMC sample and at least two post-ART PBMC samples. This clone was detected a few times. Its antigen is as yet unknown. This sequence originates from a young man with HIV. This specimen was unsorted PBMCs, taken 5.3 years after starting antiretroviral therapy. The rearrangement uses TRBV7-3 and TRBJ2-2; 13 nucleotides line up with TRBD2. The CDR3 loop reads CASSLIGLAGAGELFF. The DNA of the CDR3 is TGTGCCAGCAGCTTAATCGGACTAGCGGGAGCCGGGGAGCTGTTTTTT. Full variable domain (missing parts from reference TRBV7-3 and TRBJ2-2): GAGVSQTPSNKVTEKGKYVELRCDPISGHTALYWYRQSLGQGPEFLIYFQGTGAADDSGLPNDRFFAVRPEGSVSTLKIQRTERGDSAVYLCASSLIGLAGAGELFFGEGSRLTVL.